This T cell receptor beta chain was identified during a study of blood T cell repertoires in COVID-19. As for the study in general: The study drew acute and convalescent COVID-19 samples from the United States, Italy and Spain. T cells, B-cell-depleted T cells, or PBMCs supplied cDNA or gDNA.

The authors' processing: Estimation of nucleated cell counts was performed using reference gene primer amplification. Assay: immunoSEQ multiplex PCR; the TCRdb copy retains only in-frame clones and omits some. D and trimming were read from the DNA, whereas the V and J calls and clone size are those reported in that table. The sample records 55,000 to 60,000 clones, about four fifths being singletons. Germline values: CDR1 SNHLY, CDR2 FYNNEI. CDR3 size: 12 residues. Unmatched junction bases numbered 2, after V lost 3 bases and J lost 8 bases. This sequence was found in a man aged 65 to 85 with active COVID-19. Sequencing used peripheral blood. The rearrangement joins TRBV2 to TRBJ1-2; 8 bases are shared with TRBD1. The CDR3 loop is CASSETGVGYTF. CDR3 nucleotides: TGTGCCAGCAGTGAGACAGGGGTCGGCTACACCTTC.